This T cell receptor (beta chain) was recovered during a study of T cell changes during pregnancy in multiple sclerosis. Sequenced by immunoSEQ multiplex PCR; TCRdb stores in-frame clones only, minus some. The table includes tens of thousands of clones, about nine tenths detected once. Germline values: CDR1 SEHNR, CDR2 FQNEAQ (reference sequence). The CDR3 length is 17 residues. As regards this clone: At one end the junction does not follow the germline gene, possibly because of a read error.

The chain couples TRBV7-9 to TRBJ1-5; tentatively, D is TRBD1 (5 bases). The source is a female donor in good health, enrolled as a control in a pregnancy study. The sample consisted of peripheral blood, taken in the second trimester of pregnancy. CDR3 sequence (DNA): TGTGCCAGCGGCTTAGGTGGACAATCAACCACACTGGAGCCCCAGCATTTT. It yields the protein CASGLGGQSTTLEPQHF.